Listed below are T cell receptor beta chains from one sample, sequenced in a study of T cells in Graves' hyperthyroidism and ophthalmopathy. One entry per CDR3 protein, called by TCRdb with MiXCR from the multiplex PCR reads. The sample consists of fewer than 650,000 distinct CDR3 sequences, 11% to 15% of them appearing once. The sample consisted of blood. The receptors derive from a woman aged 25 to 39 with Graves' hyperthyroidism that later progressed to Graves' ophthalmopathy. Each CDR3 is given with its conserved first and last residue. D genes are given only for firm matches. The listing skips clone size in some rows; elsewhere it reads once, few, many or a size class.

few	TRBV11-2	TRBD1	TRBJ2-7	CASSAQGAYEQYF	TGTGCCAGCAGCGCCCAGGGGGCCTACGAGCAGTACTTC
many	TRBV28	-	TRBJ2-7	CASSLDGTYEQYF	TGTGCCAGCAGTCTCGACGGAACCTACGAGCAGTACTTC
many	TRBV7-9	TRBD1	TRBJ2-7	CASSAGQGAANEQYF	TGTGCCAGCAGCGCAGGACAGGGGGCTGCGAACGAGCAGTACTTC
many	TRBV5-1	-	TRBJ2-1	CASSLFDANEQFF	TGCGCCAGCAGCTTATTCGACGCAAATGAGCAGTTCTTC
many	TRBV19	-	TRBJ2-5	CASSKSGGLSPETQYF	TGTGCCAGTAGTAAGAGCGGAGGTCTCTCTCCAGAGACCCAGTACTTC
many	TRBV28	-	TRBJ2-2	CASIDRSNTGELFF	TGTGCCAGCATAGACAGGAGTAACACCGGGGAGCTGTTTTTT
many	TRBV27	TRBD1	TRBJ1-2	CASSSPGQGFHGYTF	TGTGCCAGCAGTTCACCGGGACAGGGGTTCCATGGCTACACCTTC
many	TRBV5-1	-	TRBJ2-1	CASSGRTNNEQFF	TGCGCCAGCAGCGGCCGGACTAACAATGAGCAGTTCTTC
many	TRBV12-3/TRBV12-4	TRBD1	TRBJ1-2	CASRLQGEDGYTF	TGTGCCAGCAGACTGCAGGGGGAGGATGGCTACACCTTC
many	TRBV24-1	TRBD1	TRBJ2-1	CATSDFTDREAYNEQFF	TGTGCCACCAGTGATTTCACGGACAGGGAGGCCTACAATGAGCAGTTCTTC
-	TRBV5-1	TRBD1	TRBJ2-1	CASSLDGTGQGNEQFF	TGCGCCAGCAGCTTGGACGGGACAGGGCAGGGCAATGAGCAGTTCTTC
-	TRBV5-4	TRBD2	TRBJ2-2	CASSLANLAGGTGELFF	TGTGCCAGCAGCTTGGCGAATCTAGCGGGGGGCACCGGGGAGCTGTTTTTT
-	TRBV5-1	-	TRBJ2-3	CASSLYSRTDTQYF	TGCGCCAGCAGCTTGTATTCTCGGACAGATACGCAGTATTTT
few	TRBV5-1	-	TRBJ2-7	CASSLGGRDYEQYF	TGCGCCAGCAGCTTGGGCGGTAGGGACTACGAGCAGTACTTC
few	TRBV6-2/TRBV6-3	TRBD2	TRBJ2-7	CASTRGEPSEQYF	TGTGCCAGCACCCGGGGGGAACCCTCGGAGCAGTACTTC
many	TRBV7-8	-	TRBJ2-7	CASIRLLRGGRFAEQYF	TGTGCCAGCATCCGACTCTTACGTGGGGGCCGATTCGCCGAGCAGTACTTC
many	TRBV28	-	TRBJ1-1	CAFSEGRNTEAFF	TGTGCCTTCTCCGAAGGAAGGAACACTGAAGCTTTCTTT
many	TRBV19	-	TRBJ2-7	CASSISDTAVYEQYF	TGTGCCAGTAGTATCTCCGACACGGCGGTCTACGAGCAGTACTTC
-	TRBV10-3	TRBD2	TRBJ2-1	CAISEGLGRTYNEQFF	TGTGCCATCAGTGAGGGCCTCGGGAGGACCTACAATGAGCAGTTCTTC
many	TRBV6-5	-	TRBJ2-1	CASSYGYVNEQFF	TGTGCCAGCAGTTACGGCTACGTGAATGAGCAGTTCTTC
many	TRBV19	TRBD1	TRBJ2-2	CASRTAGTANTGELFF	TGTGCCAGTAGGACAGCAGGGACAGCGAACACCGGGGAGCTGTTTTTT
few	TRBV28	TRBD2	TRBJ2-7	CASTPGLAEYEQYF	TGTGCCAGCACTCCGGGACTAGCAGAATACGAGCAGTACTTC
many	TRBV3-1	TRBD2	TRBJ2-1	CASSQGRREGFYNEQFF	TGTGCCAGCAGCCAAGGGAGGCGGGAGGGCTTCTACAATGAGCAGTTCTTC
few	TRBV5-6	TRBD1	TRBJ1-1	CASSSDRGHLRGDTEAFF	TGTGCCAGCAGCTCGGACAGGGGGCACCTCAGAGGGGACACTGAAGCTTTCTTT
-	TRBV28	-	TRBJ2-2	CASSWMGRGTGELFF	TGTGCCAGCAGTTGGATGGGGCGGGGAACCGGGGAGCTGTTTTTT
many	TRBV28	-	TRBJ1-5	CASSLNTQPQHF	TGTGCCAGCAGTTTAAATACTCAGCCCCAGCATTTT
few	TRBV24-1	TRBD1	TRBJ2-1	CATSDLAGGNEQFF	TGTGCCACCAGTGATTTGGCAGGGGGCAATGAGCAGTTCTTC
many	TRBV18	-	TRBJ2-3	CASSPYAQDGTDTQYF	TGTGCCAGCTCACCATATGCCCAGGATGGCACAGATACGCAGTATTTT
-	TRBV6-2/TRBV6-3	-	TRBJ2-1	CASAMRDYNEQFF	TGTGCCAGCGCGATGAGGGACTACAATGAGCAGTTCTTC
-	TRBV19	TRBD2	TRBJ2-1	CASSKVVAGLFSYNEQFF	TGTGCCAGTAGTAAGGTGGTAGCGGGGCTATTCTCCTACAATGAGCAGTTCTTC
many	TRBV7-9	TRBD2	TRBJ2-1	CASSLATSGRERNEQFF	TGTGCCAGCAGCTTAGCGACTAGCGGGAGGGAACGCAATGAGCAGTTCTTC
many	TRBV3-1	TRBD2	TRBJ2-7	CASSQGTSGRENEQYF	TGTGCCAGCAGCCAAGGGACTAGCGGGAGGGAGAACGAGCAGTACTTC